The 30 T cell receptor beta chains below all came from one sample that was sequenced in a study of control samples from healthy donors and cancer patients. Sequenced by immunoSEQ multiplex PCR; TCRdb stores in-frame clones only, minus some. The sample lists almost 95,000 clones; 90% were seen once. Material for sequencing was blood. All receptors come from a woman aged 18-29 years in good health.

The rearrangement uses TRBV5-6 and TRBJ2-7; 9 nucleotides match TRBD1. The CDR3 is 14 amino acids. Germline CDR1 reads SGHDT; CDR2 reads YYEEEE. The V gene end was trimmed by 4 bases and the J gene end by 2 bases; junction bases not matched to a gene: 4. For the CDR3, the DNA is TGTGCCAGCAGCGGGACAGGGCCCACCTACGAGCAGTACTTC. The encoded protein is CASSGTGPTYEQYF.

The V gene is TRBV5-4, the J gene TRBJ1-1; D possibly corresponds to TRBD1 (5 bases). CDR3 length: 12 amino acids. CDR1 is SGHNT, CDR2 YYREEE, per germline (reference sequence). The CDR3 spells CAWGYSNTEAFF. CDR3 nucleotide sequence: TGTGCTTGGGGGTACTCGAACACTGAAGCTTTCTTT.

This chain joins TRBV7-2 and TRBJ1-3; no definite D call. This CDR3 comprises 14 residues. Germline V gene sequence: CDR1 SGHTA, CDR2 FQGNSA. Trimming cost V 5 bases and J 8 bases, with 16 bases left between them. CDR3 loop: CASSPRSGLDTIYF. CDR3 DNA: TGTGCCAGCAGCCCCAGGAGTGGGTTGGACACCATATATTTT. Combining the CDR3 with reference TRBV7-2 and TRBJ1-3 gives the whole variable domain GAGVSQSPSNKVTEKGKDVELRCDPISGHTALYWYRQSLGQGLEFLIYFQGNSAPDKSGLPSDRFSAERTGGSVSTLTIQRTQQEDSAVYLCASSPRSGLDTIYFGEGSWLTVV.

The CDR3 region has the DNA TGTGCCAGCAGCTTAGGGGCCTCCCGGGTCGGCTACACCTTC. Translating gives CASSLGASRVGYTF. The rearrangement joins TRBV7-6 to TRBJ1-2; D is ambiguous. The CDR3 is 14 residues long. Trimming removed 1 base from V and 8 bases from J, with 14 bases in between. Germline V gene data show CDR1 as SGHVS and CDR2 as FNYEAQ.

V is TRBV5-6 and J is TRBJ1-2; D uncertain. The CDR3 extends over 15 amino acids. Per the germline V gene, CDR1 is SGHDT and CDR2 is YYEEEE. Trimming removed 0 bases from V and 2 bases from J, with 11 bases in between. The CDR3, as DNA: TGTGCCAGCAGCTTGGCCGCGGACGGGAACTATGGCTACACCTTC. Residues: CASSLAADGNYGYTF.

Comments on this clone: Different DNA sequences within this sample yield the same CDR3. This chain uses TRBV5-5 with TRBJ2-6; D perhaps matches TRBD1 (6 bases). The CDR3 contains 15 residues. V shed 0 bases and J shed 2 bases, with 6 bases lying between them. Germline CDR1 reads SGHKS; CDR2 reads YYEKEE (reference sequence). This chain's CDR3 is CASSLEGAGANVLTF. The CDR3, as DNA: TGTGCCAGCAGCTTGGAGGGGGCTGGGGCCAACGTCCTGACTTTC.

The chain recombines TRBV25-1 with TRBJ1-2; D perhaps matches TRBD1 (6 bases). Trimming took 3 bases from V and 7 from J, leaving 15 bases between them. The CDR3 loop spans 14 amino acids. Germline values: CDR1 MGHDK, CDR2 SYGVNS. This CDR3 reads CASSDRGREGGYTF. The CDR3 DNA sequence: TGTGCCAGCAGTGACCGGGGGCGCGAGGGTGGCTACACCTTC.

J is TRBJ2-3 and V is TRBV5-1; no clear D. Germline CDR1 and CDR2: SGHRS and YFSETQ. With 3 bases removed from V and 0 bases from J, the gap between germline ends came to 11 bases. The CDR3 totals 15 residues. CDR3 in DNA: TGCGCCAGCAGCTCGGACCCGGCTAGCACAGATACGCAGTATTTT. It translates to CASSSDPASTDTQYF.

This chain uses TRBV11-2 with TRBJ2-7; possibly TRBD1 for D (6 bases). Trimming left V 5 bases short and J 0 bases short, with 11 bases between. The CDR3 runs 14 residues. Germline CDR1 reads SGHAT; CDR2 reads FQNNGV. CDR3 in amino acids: CASSDDRHSYEQYF. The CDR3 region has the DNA TGTGCCAGCAGCGACGACAGGCACTCCTACGAGCAGTACTTC.

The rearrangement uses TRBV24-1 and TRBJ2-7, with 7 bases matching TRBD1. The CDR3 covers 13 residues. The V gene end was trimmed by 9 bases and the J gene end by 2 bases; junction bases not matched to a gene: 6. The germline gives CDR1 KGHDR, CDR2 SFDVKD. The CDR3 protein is CATSTGEPYEQYF. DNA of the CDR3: TGTGCCACCTCAACAGGGGAGCCCTACGAGCAGTACTTC.

The CDR3 here is CASNSGGGSYNEQFF. Written as DNA, the CDR3 is TGCGCCAGCAATAGCGGGGGGGGCTCCTACAATGAGCAGTTCTTC. The rearrangement links TRBV5-1 to TRBJ2-1, with 11 nucleotides matching TRBD2. CDR3 length: 15 amino acids. J lost 0 bases, V lost 6 bases, and 2 bases had no gene match. Germline V gives CDR1 SGHRS, CDR2 YFSETQ. Looking up the rest from reference TRBV5-1 and TRBJ2-1 gives the full variable domain: KAGVTQTPRYLIKTRGQQVTLSCSPISGHRSVSWYQQTPGQGLQFLFEYFSETQRNKGNFPGRFSGRQFSNSRSEMNVSTLELGDSALYLCASNSGGGSYNEQFFGPGTRLTVL.

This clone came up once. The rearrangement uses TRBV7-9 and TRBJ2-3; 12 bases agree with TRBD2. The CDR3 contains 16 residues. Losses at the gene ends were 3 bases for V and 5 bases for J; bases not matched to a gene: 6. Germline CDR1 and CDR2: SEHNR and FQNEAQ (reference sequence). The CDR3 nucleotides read TGTGCCAGCAGCTTGCTAGCGGGGGGGCCGGGAGATACGCAGTATTTT. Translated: CASSLLAGGPGDTQYF.

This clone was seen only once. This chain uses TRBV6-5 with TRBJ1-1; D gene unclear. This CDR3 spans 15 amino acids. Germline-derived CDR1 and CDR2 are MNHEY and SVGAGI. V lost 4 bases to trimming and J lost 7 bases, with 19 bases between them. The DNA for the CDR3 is TGTGCCAGCAGTTCTATATATGGGTGGATGGTTGAAGCTTTCTTT. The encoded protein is CASSSIYGWMVEAFF.

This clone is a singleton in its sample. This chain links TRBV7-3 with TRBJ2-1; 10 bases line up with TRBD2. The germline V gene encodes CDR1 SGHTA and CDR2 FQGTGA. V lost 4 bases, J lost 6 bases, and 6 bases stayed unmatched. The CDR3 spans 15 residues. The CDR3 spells CASSYSGGSGNEQFF. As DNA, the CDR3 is TGTGCCAGCAGCTATAGCGGGGGGTCTGGCAATGAGCAGTTCTTC. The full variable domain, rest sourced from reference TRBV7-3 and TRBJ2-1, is GAGVSQTPSNKVTEKGKYVELRCDPISGHTALYWYRQSLGQGPEFLIYFQGTGAADDSGLPNDRFFAVRPEGSVSTLKIQRTERGDSAVYLCASSYSGGSGNEQFFGPGTRLTVL.

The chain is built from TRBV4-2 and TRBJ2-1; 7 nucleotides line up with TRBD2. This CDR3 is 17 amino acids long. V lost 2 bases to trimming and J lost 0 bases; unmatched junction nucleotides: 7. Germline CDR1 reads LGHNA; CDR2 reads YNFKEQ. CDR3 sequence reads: CASSQPATSSSYNEQFF. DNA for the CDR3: TGTGCCAGCAGCCAACCGGCGACTAGCAGCTCCTACAATGAGCAGTTCTTC.

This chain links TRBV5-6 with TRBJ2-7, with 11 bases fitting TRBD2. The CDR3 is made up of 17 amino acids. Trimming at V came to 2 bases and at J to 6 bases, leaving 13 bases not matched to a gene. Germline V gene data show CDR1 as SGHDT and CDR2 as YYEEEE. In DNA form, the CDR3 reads TGTGCCAGCAGCTTCGGGACTAGCGGACCTAGGGGAGGCGAGCAGTACTTC. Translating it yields CASSFGTSGPRGGEQYF.

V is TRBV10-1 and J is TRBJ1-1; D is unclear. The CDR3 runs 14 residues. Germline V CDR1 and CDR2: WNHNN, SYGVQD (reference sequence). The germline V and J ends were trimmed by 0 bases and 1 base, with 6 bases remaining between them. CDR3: CASSESPGNTEAFF. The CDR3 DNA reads TGCGCCAGCAGTGAGTCGCCGGGGAACACTGAAGCTTTCTTT.

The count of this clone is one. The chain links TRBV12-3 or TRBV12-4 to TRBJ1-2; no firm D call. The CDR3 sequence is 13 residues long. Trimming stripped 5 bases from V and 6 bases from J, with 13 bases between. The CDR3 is CASSPNLSDGYTF. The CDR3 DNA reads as TGTGCCAGCAGTCCTAATCTTTCAGATGGCTACACCTTC.

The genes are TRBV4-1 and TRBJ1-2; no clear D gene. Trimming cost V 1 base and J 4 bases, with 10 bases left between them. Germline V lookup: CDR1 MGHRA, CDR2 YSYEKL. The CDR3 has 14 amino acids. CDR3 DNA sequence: TGCGCCAGCAGCCAAGTGAGTGTTACCTATGGCTACACCTTC. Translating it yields CASSQVSVTYGYTF.

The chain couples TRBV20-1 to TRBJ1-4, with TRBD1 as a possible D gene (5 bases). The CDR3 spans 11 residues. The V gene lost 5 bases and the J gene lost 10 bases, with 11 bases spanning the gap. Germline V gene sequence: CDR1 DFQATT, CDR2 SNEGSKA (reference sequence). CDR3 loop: CSAPNGGKLFF. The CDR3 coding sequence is TGCAGTGCTCCTAATGGGGGAAAACTGTTTTTT.

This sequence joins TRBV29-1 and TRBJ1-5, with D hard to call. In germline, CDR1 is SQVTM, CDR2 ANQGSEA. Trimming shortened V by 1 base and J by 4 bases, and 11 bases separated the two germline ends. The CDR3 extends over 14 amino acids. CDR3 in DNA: TGCAGCGTTGAAGTCGGAGGAGGGAATCAGCCCCAGCATTTT. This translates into CSVEVGGGNQPQHF.

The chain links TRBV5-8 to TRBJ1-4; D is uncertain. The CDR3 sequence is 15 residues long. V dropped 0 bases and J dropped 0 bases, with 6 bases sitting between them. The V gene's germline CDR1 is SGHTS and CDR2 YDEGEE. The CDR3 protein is CASSLGTATNEKLFF. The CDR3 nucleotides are TGTGCCAGCAGCTTGGGGACGGCAACTAATGAAAAACTGTTTTTT.

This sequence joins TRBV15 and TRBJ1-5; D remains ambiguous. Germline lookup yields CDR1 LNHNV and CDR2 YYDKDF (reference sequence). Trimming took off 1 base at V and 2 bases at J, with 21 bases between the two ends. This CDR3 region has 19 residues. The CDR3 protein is CATSRVVVEQSYRNQPQHF. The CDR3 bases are TGTGCCACCAGCAGAGTGGTAGTCGAACAGTCCTACCGCAATCAGCCCCAGCATTTT.

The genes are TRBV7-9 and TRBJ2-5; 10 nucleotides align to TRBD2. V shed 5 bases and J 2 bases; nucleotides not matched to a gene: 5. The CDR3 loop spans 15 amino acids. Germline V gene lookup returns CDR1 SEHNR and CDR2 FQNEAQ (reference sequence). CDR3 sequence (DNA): TGTGCCAGCAGCCATGTGGGACTAGCGCAAGAGACCCAGTACTTC. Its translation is CASSHVGLAQETQYF.

The CDR3 coding sequence is TGTGCCACCAGCAGAGATGACAGGGGAAACACTGAAGCTTTCTTT. Its protein is CATSRDDRGNTEAFF. The chain is built from TRBV15 and TRBJ1-1, with TRBD1 identical over 8 bases. V trimming: 0 bases; J trimming: 2 bases; junction bases outside the gene matches: 2. This CDR3 has 15 amino acids. Germline lookup yields CDR1 LNHNV and CDR2 YYDKDF (reference sequence). Drawing the rest from reference TRBV15 and TRBJ1-1, the complete variable domain is DAMVIQNPRYQVTQFGKPVTLSCSQTLNHNVMYWYQQKSSQAPKLLFHYYDKDFNNEADTPDNFQSRRPNTSFCFLDIRSPGLGDTAMYLCATSRDDRGNTEAFFGQGTRLTVV.

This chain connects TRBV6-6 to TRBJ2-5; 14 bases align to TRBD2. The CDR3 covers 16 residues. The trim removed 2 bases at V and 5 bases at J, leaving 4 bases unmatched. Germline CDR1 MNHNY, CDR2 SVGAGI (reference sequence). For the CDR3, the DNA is TGTGCCAGCAGTTACGGGGGACTAGCGGGGGAGGAGACCCAGTACTTC. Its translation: CASSYGGLAGEETQYF.

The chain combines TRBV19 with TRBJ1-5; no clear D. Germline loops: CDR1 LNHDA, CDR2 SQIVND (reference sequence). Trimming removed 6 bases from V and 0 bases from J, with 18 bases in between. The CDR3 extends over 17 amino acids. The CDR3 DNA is TGTGCCAGTAGGTTAGACACGGAACTTTATAGCAATCAGCCCCAGCATTTT. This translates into CASRLDTELYSNQPQHF.

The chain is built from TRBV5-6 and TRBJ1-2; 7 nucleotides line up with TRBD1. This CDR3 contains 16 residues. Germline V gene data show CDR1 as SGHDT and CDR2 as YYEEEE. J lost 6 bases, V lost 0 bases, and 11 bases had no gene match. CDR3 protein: CASSLEAGQLNHGYTF. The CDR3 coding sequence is TGTGCCAGCAGCTTGGAAGCGGGACAGCTCAATCATGGCTACACCTTC.

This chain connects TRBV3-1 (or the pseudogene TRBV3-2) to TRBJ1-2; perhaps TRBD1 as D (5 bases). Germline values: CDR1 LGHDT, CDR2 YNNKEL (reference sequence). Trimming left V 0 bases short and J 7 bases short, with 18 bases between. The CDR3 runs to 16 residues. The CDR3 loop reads CASSQDLAVARGGYTF. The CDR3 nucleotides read TGTGCCAGCAGCCAAGATCTCGCAGTCGCTAGGGGTGGCTACACCTTC.

CDR3 region: CASSYSHPAQGRYGYTF. CDR3 coding DNA: TGTGCCAGCAGTTACTCCCACCCCGCTCAGGGGCGCTATGGCTACACCTTC. The chain combines TRBV27 with TRBJ1-2; D might be TRBD1 (6 bases). Germline CDR1 is MNHEY and CDR2 is SMNVEV (reference sequence). V dropped 4 bases and J dropped 4 bases, with 22 bases sitting between them. CDR3 length equals 17 residues.